The rows below give T cell receptor beta chains drawn from one sample of a study of shared clonotypes between healthy human individuals. Using immunoSEQ multiplex PCR, the repertoire was profiled, and TCRdb retains in-frame clones only, with some absent. In the table there are over a million clones, approximately 80% of which are singletons. Sequencing input: memory CD4+ T cells from PBMCs. These receptors were obtained from a man younger than 35 in good health. Some clones in this sample may be carry-over from other donors' samples. Each CDR3 is given with its conserved first and last residue. The D gene is left open where the match is weak. For some rows the clone size is stated as once, few or many, or as a class when expanded; others skip it.

>.|.|TRBV6-5|TRBJ1-2
TGTGCCAGCAGCCAGGAACTGTACTATGGCTACACCTTC
CASSQELYYGYTF
>.|.|TRBV18|TRBJ2-7
TGTGCCAGCTCACCAGGAACGGATCCCTACGAGCAGTACTTC
CASSPGTDPYEQYF
>few|.|TRBV28|TRBJ2-2
TGTGCCAGCAGGAACCCCCCGGGACAGAACACCGGGGAGCTGTTTTTT
CASRNPPGQNTGELFF
>.|.|TRBV9|TRBJ2-1
TGTGCCAGCAGCGTTGGGGACGGTTTCTACAATGAGCAGTTCTTC
CASSVGDGFYNEQFF
>.|.|TRBV19|TRBJ1-1
TGTGCCAGTAGGGACCGGGAGAACACTGAAGCTTTCTTT
CASRDRENTEAFF
>.|TRBD1|TRBV4-1|TRBJ2-7
TGCGCCAGCAGCCAGCGGGGGTCGACAGGGGGTGGCGAGCAGTACTTC
CASSQRGSTGGGEQYF
>.|TRBD1|TRBV6-6|TRBJ2-7
TGTGCCAGCAGACCTGACGGACAGGACTACGAGCAGTACTTC
CASRPDGQDYEQYF
>.|TRBD2|TRBV4-3|TRBJ2-3
TGCGCCAGCAGCCAGCTAAGCGGAACCGGGACTAGCGGGAGATCAGATACGCAGTATTTT
CASSQLSGTGTSGRSDTQYF
>.|.|TRBV7-9|TRBJ2-5
TGTGCCAGCAGCTTTTCGACAGCCCAAGAGACCCAGTACTTC
CASSFSTAQETQYF
>.|.|TRBV7-8|TRBJ1-2
TGTGCCAGCAGCTTCTGGAGAGCTAACTATGGCTACACCTTC
CASSFWRANYGYTF
>.|TRBD1|TRBV29-1|TRBJ1-1
TGCAGCGACCGGGACAGGGGGAACACTGAAGCTTTCTTT
CSDRDRGNTEAFF
>.|.|TRBV28|TRBJ1-2
TGTGCCAGCAACTCAGGGTACTATGGCTACACCTTC
CASNSGYYGYTF
>.|.|TRBV7-9|TRBJ1-4
TGTGCCAGCAGCTCCAGTGTTCCGGGAGAAAAACTGTTTTTT
CASSSSVPGEKLFF
>.|.|TRBV5-1|TRBJ1-3
TGCGCCAGCAGCTTGGAGAGACAGGCTACTGGAAACACCATATATTTT
CASSLERQATGNTIYF
>.|.|TRBV11-2|TRBJ1-3
TGTGCCAGCAGCTTAGTTTTGGCATACGCTGGAAACACCATATATTTT
CASSLVLAYAGNTIYF
>few|.|TRBV9|TRBJ1-3
TGTGCCAGCAGCGCTACAGGGTCTGGAAACACCATATATTTT
CASSATGSGNTIYF
>.|.|TRBV5-1|TRBJ2-7
TGCGCCAGCAGCTTGGCCACAGGGCCTTTCTCCTACGAGCAGTACTTC
CASSLATGPFSYEQYF
>few|.|TRBV11-2|TRBJ2-4
TGTGCCAGCAGCTTAGTTTCGACCTTATTAGCCAAAAACATTCAGTACTTC
CASSLVSTLLAKNIQYF
>.|TRBD2|TRBV5-1|TRBJ2-3
TGCGCCAGCAGCCCGACTAGCGGGAGGGCCCGAGATACGCAGTATTTT
CASSPTSGRARDTQYF
>once|TRBD2|TRBV6-5|TRBJ2-3
TGTGCCAGCAAGGGCCCGGGAGGGCCAGATACGCAGTATTTT
CASKGPGGPDTQYF
>.|.|TRBV14|TRBJ2-6
TGTGCCAGCAGCCGCACTCACACGGGCCTAGGCTCTGGGGCCAACGTCCTGACTTTC
CASSRTHTGLGSGANVLTF
>.|.|TRBV5-6|TRBJ2-6
TGTGCCAGCAGCCTCGTCGGGAACTCTGGGGCCAACGTCCTGACTTTC
CASSLVGNSGANVLTF
>.|.|TRBV29-1|TRBJ1-2
TGCAGCGTTGAAGGGAAGTCGGGCCGTTCTAACTATGGCTACACCTTC
CSVEGKSGRSNYGYTF
>.|.|TRBV4-3|TRBJ1-2
TGCGCCAGCAGCCCTAACGCGGACAGAAATCTTAACTATGGCTACACCTTC
CASSPNADRNLNYGYTF
>.|TRBD1|TRBV5-1|TRBJ2-3
TGCGCCAGCAGCTTGCAGGGGGCTGGCACAGATACGCAGTATTTT
CASSLQGAGTDTQYF
>.|.|TRBV18|TRBJ1-1
TGTGCCAGTTCACAGGCCTATAAAGCTTTCTTT
CASSQAYKAFF
>.|TRBD1|TRBV18|TRBJ1-2
TGTGCCAGCTCCACAGGGGAGGGCCTCGGGCCCTATGGCTACACCTTC
CASSTGEGLGPYGYTF
>.|.|TRBV6-6|TRBJ1-5
TGTGCCAGCAGTTACGGGGGGGCTCGTGGTCAGCCCCAGCATTTT
CASSYGGARGQPQHF
>.|.|TRBV7-9|TRBJ2-7
TGTGCCAGCAGCCCGCTGGAGACCTACGAGCAGTACTTC
CASSPLETYEQYF